A single sample gave rise to the 27 T cell receptor beta chains below, sequenced in a study of T cell repertoires in cytomegalovirus infection. TCRdb redid the calling of the reads with MiXCR, one entry per CDR3 protein. The table has nearly 650,000 distinct CDR3 sequences, roughly 24% seen once. The sample taken for sequencing was CD8+ T cells from PBMCs. These receptors were obtained from a human donor in good health (CMV status not recorded). Some clones in this sample may be carry-over from other donors' samples.

A remark on this clonotype: This may arise from a read error, as a much more abundant clone is one base away. The rearrangement links TRBV12-3 or TRBV12-4 to TRBJ2-2; D assignment may be TRBD1 or TRBD2 (5 bases each). This CDR3 is 14 amino acids long. V was trimmed by 1 base and J by 10 bases, leaving 13 bases between them. CDR3 amino acids: CASSLVPGSEELFF. CDR3 coding DNA: TGTGCCAGCAGTTTAGTACCAGGGAGCGAGGAGCTGTTTTTT.

This chain links TRBV28 with TRBJ1-1; tentatively, D is TRBD1 (5 bases). Germline CDR1 is MDHEN and CDR2 is SYDVKM. The CDR3 loop spans 14 amino acids. With 6 bases removed from V and 3 bases from J, the gap between germline ends came to 14 bases. DNA for the CDR3: TGTGCCAGCAGGTCTTTGGGGGACGACACTGAAGCTTTCTTT. Translation: CASRSLGDDTEAFF.

This clonotype was observed a few times. This chain links TRBV7-9 with TRBJ2-7, with 8 bases lining up with TRBD1. V lost 7 bases to trimming and J lost 5 bases; unmatched junction nucleotides: 10. From germline, CDR1 is SEHNR and CDR2 FQNEAQ (reference sequence). This CDR3 comprises 14 residues. This CDR3 reads CASTSRQGAHEQYF. CDR3 bases: TGTGCCAGCACCTCTCGGCAGGGGGCCCACGAGCAGTACTTC. Using reference TRBV7-9 and TRBJ2-7 for the parts outside the CDR3, the full variable domain is DTGVSQNPRHKITKRGQNVTFRCDPISEHNRLYWYRQTLGQGPEFLTYFQNEAQLEKSRLLSDRFSAERPKGSFSTLEIQRTEQGDSAMYLCASTSRQGAHEQYFGPGTRLTVT.

Many counts were recorded for this clonotype. This chain uses TRBV7-2 with TRBJ2-5; 10 bases line up with TRBD2. CDR1 and CDR2 from the germline V gene are SGHTA and FQGNSA. With V trimmed by 2 bases and J by 4 bases, 4 bases remained unmatched. The CDR3 consists of 15 residues. The CDR3 sequence: CASSLWLAGAETQYF. The CDR3 coding sequence is TGTGCCAGCAGCTTATGGCTAGCGGGGGCAGAGACCCAGTACTTC.

The chain employs TRBV7-8 and TRBJ2-3; D is possibly TRBD2 (7 bases). Germline assignment: CDR1 SGHVS and CDR2 FQNEAQ. The ends were cut back, 5 bases at V and 6 bases at J, with 15 bases in the middle. The CDR3 spans 14 residues. In DNA, the CDR3 is TGTGCCAGCAGCGGAGATGGGGGGGCGGATACGCAGTATTTT. Translation: CASSGDGGADTQYF.

This clonotype came up a few times. V usage is TRBV7-6 and J usage is TRBJ2-1; a possible D gene is TRBD2 (6 bases). Germline-derived CDR1 and CDR2 are SGHVS and FNYEAQ. CDR3 length: 12 residues. V shed 5 bases and J shed 9 bases, with 11 bases lying between them. The CDR3 reads CASSPMGGEQFF. The CDR3 nucleotides are TGTGCCAGCAGCCCAATGGGGGGTGAGCAGTTCTTC.

The J gene is TRBJ1-4, the V gene TRBV7-3; 7 bases line up with TRBD1. The CDR3 totals 15 residues. V lost 8 bases, J lost 6 bases, and 12 bases stayed unmatched. Germline-derived CDR1 and CDR2 are SGHTA and FQGTGA. The CDR3 sequence is CASPDRQGVDEKLFF. CDR3 DNA sequence: TGTGCCAGCCCTGACAGGCAGGGGGTTGATGAAAAACTGTTTTTT. Complete variable domain (other parts from reference TRBV7-3 and TRBJ1-4): GAGVSQTPSNKVTEKGKYVELRCDPISGHTALYWYRQSLGQGPEFLIYFQGTGAADDSGLPNDRFFAVRPEGSVSTLKIQRTERGDSAVYLCASPDRQGVDEKLFFGSGTQLSVL.

The chain has TRBV29-1 and TRBJ1-5; D is unclear. The CDR3 is made up of 13 amino acids. Germline lookup yields CDR1 SQVTM and CDR2 ANQGSEA. V was shortened by 4 bases and J by 1 base, with 8 bases between the two germline ends. The CDR3 DNA reads TGCAGCGTTGGAATACAGAGCAATCAGCCCCAGCATTTT. It encodes CSVGIQSNQPQHF. The full variable domain, its missing parts supplied by reference TRBV29-1 and TRBJ1-5, is SAVISQKPSRDICQRGTSLTIQCQVDSQVTMMFWYRQQPGQSLTLIATANQGSEATYESGFVIDKFPISRPNLTFSTLTVSNMSPEDSSIYLCSVGIQSNQPQHFGDGTRLSIL.

In this sample, this clonotype turned up many times. The chain employs TRBV12-3 or TRBV12-4 and TRBJ1-3; no definite D call. The CDR3 is 15 residues long. V was cut by 7 bases and J by 2 bases, with 15 bases left in between. The CDR3 region is CASILGTLTGNTIYF. The CDR3 DNA sequence: TGTGCCAGCATCCTGGGCACCCTGACTGGAAACACCATATATTTT.

V usage is TRBV20-1 and J usage is TRBJ2-7; D gene uncertain. Trimming took 0 bases from V and 4 from J, leaving 22 bases between them. CDR1 and CDR2 (germline): DFQATT, SNEGSKA (reference sequence). This CDR3 has 17 amino acids. The CDR3 DNA reads as TGCAGTGCTAGAGATACCCGCCGTGAAACTACGATATACGAGCAGTACTTC. It specifies CSARDTRRETTIYEQYF.

The CDR3 loop is CASTTMGTQYF. The DNA of the CDR3 is TGTGCCAGCACCACGATGGGGACCCAGTACTTC. The V call is TRBV7-9, the J call TRBJ2-5; D is ambiguous. The ends were cut back, 7 bases at V and 7 bases at J, with 10 bases in the middle. The germline gives CDR1 SEHNR, CDR2 FQNEAQ (reference sequence). The CDR3 has 11 amino acids.

This clonotype was detected a few times. This rearrangement joins TRBV2 to TRBJ2-7; possibly TRBD1 for D (5 bases). Trimming took off 7 bases at V and 5 bases at J, with 18 bases between the two ends. This CDR3 has 14 amino acids. Germline loops: CDR1 SNHLY, CDR2 FYNNEI. The CDR3 bases are TGTGCCAGCATACCCTTTGAGGCAGGGCACGAGCAGTACTTC. It specifies CASIPFEAGHEQYF.

The rearrangement uses TRBV14 and TRBJ2-7; possibly TRBD1 for D (5 bases). V was clipped by 4 bases and J by 6 bases, with 10 bases between them. This CDR3 region has 12 residues. Germline assignment: CDR1 SGHDN and CDR2 FVKESK. The CDR3 sequence is CASSPSGREQYF. Written as DNA, the CDR3 is TGTGCCAGCAGCCCCTCAGGGCGCGAGCAGTACTTC.

CDR3 sequence reads: CASSLGQSLTDTQYF. CDR3 DNA sequence: TGTGCCAGCAGTTTGGGACAAAGCCTCACAGATACGCAGTATTTT. The chain links TRBV27 to TRBJ2-3; D may be TRBD1 (6 bases). V lost 3 bases and J lost 2, with 12 bases in between. The length of the CDR3 is 15 residues. The germline V gene has CDR1 MNHEY and CDR2 SMNVEV (reference sequence).

The V gene is TRBV19, the J gene TRBJ2-1, with D possibly called TRBD1 or TRBD2 (5 bases each). CDR1 LNHDA and CDR2 SQIVND come from the germline V gene (reference sequence). The CDR3 is made up of 17 amino acids. V was clipped by 0 bases and J by 7 bases, with 19 bases between them. Here the CDR3 DNA reads TGTGCCAGTAGTATAGATATAGGGTCCGGGACGGAGAATGAGCAGTTCTTC. Its translation: CASSIDIGSGTENEQFF.

The V and J genes are TRBV6-1 and TRBJ2-1; maybe TRBD1 (6 bases). V was cut by 6 bases and J by 9 bases, with 24 bases left in between. Per germline, CDR1 MNHNS and CDR2 SASEGT. CDR3 length: 16 residues. DNA of the CDR3: TGTGCCAGCAGGACCGGGACATCGCATCCCAGTGCTGAGCAGTTCTTC. Translating it yields CASRTGTSHPSAEQFF.

This clonotype was seen at least ten times. The chain combines TRBV7-9 with TRBJ2-5; D remains unclear. Trimming took 5 bases from V and 5 from J, leaving 18 bases between them. The CDR3 sequence is 15 residues long. The germline gives CDR1 SEHNR, CDR2 FQNEAQ (reference sequence). The DNA for the CDR3 is TGTGCCAGCAGCCCAAAGACGTTAAATTGGGAGACCCAGTACTTC. Amino acids: CASSPKTLNWETQYF. The whole variable domain, remainder taken from reference TRBV7-9 and TRBJ2-5, is DTGVSQNPRHKITKRGQNVTFRCDPISEHNRLYWYRQTLGQGPEFLTYFQNEAQLEKSRLLSDRFSAERPKGSFSTLEIQRTEQGDSAMYLCASSPKTLNWETQYFGPGTRLLVL.

The chain joins TRBV7-2 to TRBJ2-2; D perhaps matches TRBD2 (5 bases). This CDR3 is 14 amino acids long. Germline V gene data show CDR1 as SGHTA and CDR2 as FQGNSA. The ends were cut back, 1 base at V and 9 bases at J, with 12 bases in the middle. The CDR3 region is CASSLGGGSRELFF. Here the CDR3 DNA reads TGTGCCAGCAGCTTAGGCGGAGGATCCAGGGAGCTGTTTTTT.

V is TRBV29-1 and J is TRBJ2-1; tentative D call: TRBD1 (5 bases). V was cut by 5 bases and J by 9 bases, with 14 bases left in between. The CDR3 sequence is 12 residues long. Germline V gene lookup returns CDR1 SQVTM and CDR2 ANQGSEA. The CDR3 DNA is TGCAGCGTTAGACAGAAAAGGGGTGAGCAGTTCTTC. It is translated as CSVRQKRGEQFF.

About this clonotype: A much larger clonotype is one base distant, so this may be a read error. The chain joins TRBV2 to TRBJ2-1, with D possibly matching TRBD2 (5 bases). Germline V CDR1 and CDR2: SNHLY, FYNNEI. This CDR3 has 15 amino acids. In DNA, the CDR3 is TGTGTCAGCAGTGAGGACGGGATGGGGTCCAATGAGCAGTTCTTC. This encodes CVSSEDGMGSNEQFF.

This sequence joins TRBV7-9 and TRBJ2-7; either TRBD1 or TRBD2 may fit D (5 bases each). Germline CDR1 and CDR2: SEHNR and FQNEAQ (reference sequence). Trimming removed 0 bases from V and 3 bases from J, with 12 bases in between. The length of the CDR3 is 15 residues. The CDR3 coding sequence is TGTGCCAGCAGCTTAGCAGGGGAGAGGGTCTACGAGCAGTACTTC. It specifies CASSLAGERVYEQYF.

This clonotype was picked up many times. This chain connects TRBV6-6 to TRBJ2-7; D not certain. Germline values: CDR1 MNHNY, CDR2 SVGAGI (reference sequence). V gave up 2 bases and J gave up 6 bases, with 8 bases separating them. The CDR3 covers 12 residues. In DNA form, the CDR3 reads TGTGCCAGCAGTTACGAAACCAGCGAGCAGTACGTC. This encodes CASSYETSEQYV.

Many counts were recorded for this clonotype. The chain uses TRBV11-3 and TRBJ2-2; D ambiguous. V shed 4 bases and J shed 1 base, with 19 bases lying between them. There are 18 residues in the CDR3. Germline loops: CDR1 SGHNT, CDR2 YENEEA. CDR3: CASSSRASQRKNTGELFF. The CDR3 DNA reads as TGTGCCAGCAGCTCTAGGGCCAGCCAGAGAAAGAACACCGGGGAGCTGTTTTTT.

The V call is TRBV9, the J call TRBJ2-1, with D possibly being TRBD2 (6 bases). The CDR3 length is 11 residues. Germline loops: CDR1 SGDLS, CDR2 YYNGEE. Trimming stripped 7 bases from V and 14 bases from J, with 16 bases between. The CDR3 is CASGGLGRKFF. CDR3 DNA: TGTGCCAGCGGGGGGTTGGGGAGGAAGTTCTTC.

This clonotype was observed many times. The chain recombines TRBV12-3 or TRBV12-4 with TRBJ2-5; D call uncertain. V was pared by 3 bases and J by 1 base, with 6 bases between. The CDR3 is 13 residues long. CDR3 bases: TGTGCCAGCAGTTTCGAAGGCCAAGAGACCCAGTACTTC. Protein product: CASSFEGQETQYF.

This clonotype has ten or more counts. The chain is built from TRBV7-9 and TRBJ1-2, with a tentative D call TRBD1 (5 bases). Per the germline V gene, CDR1 is SEHNR and CDR2 is FQNEAQ (reference sequence). The CDR3 contains 14 residues. Deletions cut 1 base from V and 4 bases from J, with 10 bases between. This CDR3 is CASSLGQGFYGYTF. CDR3 DNA: TGTGCCAGCAGCTTAGGCCAGGGTTTCTATGGCTACACCTTC.

There are a few counts of this clonotype. The chain combines TRBV9 with TRBJ2-1; 8 bases match TRBD2. With 0 bases clipped from V and 5 bases from J, the junction kept 4 bases outside the gene matches. This CDR3 region has 15 residues. Germline values: CDR1 SGDLS, CDR2 YYNGEE. The CDR3, as DNA: TGTGCCAGCAGCGTAGACGGGGGGGCGAACAATGAGCAGTTCTTC. Translation gives CASSVDGGANNEQFF.